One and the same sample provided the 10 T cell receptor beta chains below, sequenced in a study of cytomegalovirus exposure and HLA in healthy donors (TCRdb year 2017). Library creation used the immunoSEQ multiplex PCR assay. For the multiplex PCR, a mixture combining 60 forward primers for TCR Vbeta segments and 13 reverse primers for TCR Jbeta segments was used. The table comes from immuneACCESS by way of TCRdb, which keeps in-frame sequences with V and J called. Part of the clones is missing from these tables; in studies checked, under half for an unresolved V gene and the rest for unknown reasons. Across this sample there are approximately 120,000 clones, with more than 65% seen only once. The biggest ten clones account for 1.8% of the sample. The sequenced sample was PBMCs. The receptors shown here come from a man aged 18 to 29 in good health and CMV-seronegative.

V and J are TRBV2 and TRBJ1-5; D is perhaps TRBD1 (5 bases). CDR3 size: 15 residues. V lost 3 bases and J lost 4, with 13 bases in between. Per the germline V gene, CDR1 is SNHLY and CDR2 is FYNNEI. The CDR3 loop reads CASSDSQGFNQPQHF. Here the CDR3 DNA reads TGTGCCAGCAGTGACTCCCAGGGCTTTAATCAGCCCCAGCATTTT.

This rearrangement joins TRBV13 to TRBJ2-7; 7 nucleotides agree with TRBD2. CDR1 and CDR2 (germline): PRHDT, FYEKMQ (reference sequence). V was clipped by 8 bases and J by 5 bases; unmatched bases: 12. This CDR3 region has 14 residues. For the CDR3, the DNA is TGTGCCAGCCGCACCGTCGGGGGGAGGAACGAGCAGTACTTC. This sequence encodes CASRTVGGRNEQYF.

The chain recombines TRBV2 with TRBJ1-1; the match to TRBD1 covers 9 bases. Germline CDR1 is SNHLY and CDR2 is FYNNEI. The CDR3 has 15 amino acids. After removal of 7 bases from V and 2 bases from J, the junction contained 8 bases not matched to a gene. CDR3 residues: CASNGQGTVNTEAFF. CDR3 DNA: TGTGCCAGCAATGGACAGGGGACGGTTAACACTGAAGCTTTCTTT.

The CDR3 nucleotides are TGTGCAAGTCGCTTAGGGACGACAGGGGGGTCGGGTCAGCCCCAGCATTTT. It is translated as CASRLGTTGGSGQPQHF. V and J are TRBV12-2 and TRBJ1-5; the D segment call TRBD1 is taken from the table without a DNA check. TRBV12-2 constitutes a pseudogene. The CDR3 totals 17 residues.

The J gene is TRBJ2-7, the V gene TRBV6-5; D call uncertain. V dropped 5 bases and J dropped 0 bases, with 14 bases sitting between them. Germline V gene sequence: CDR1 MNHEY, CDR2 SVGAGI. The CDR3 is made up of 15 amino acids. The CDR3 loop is CASSTRHISSYEQYF. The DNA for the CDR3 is TGTGCCAGCAGTACAAGACATATTTCCTCCTACGAGCAGTACTTC.

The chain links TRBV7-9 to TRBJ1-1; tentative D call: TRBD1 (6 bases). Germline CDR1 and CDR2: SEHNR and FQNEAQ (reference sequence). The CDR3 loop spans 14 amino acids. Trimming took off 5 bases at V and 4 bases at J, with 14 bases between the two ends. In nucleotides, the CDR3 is TGTGCCAGCAGCCTCGCAGGGGCCATCACTGAAGCTTTCTTT. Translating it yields CASSLAGAITEAFF.

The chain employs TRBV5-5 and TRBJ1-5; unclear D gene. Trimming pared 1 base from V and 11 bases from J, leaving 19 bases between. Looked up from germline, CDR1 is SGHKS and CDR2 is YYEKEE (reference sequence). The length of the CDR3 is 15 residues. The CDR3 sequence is CASSLTLNDGVSQHF. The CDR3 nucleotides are TGTGCCAGCAGCTTGACCCTAAATGACGGAGTGTCCCAGCATTTT.

This CDR3 is CASSSTGTSVNEQFF. The DNA for the CDR3 is TGTGCCAGCAGCTCCACCGGGACTAGCGTCAATGAGCAGTTCTTC. This chain uses TRBV7-8 with TRBJ2-1; 10 bases fit TRBD2. The germline V gene has CDR1 SGHVS and CDR2 FQNEAQ. CDR3 length: 15 amino acids. V lost 4 bases and J lost 6; bases outside the gene matches: 6.

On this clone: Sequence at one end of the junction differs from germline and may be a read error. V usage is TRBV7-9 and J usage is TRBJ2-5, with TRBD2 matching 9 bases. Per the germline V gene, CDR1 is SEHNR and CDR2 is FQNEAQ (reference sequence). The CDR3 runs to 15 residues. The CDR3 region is CASSLGLAEQEAQYF. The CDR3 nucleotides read TGTGCCAGCAGCTTAGGACTAGCGGAGCAAGAGGCCCAGTACTTC.

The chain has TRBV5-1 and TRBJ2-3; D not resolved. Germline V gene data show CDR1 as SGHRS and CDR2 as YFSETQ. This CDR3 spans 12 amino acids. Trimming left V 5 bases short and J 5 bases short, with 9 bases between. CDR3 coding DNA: TGCGCCAGCAGTGACTCGGGAGATACGCAGTATTTT. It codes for CASSDSGDTQYF.